Presented here are 5 T cell receptor beta chains from one specimen sequenced in a study of immune evolution from preneoplasia to lung adenocarcinoma. Clones were sequenced by immunoSEQ multiplex PCR, and TCRdb holds only the in-frame ones, with some missing. The sample lists about 5,200 clones, about three quarters occurring once. The specimen sequenced was FFPE normal lung tissue adjacent to the tumor. The receptors here all came from a person aged 55 to 75 with lung adenocarcinoma.

The V and J genes are TRBV7-3 and TRBJ2-3; no firm D call. Germline V CDR1 and CDR2: SGHTA, FQGTGA. This CDR3 is built from 13 residues. V lost 0 bases to trimming and J lost 4 bases, with 5 bases between them. CDR3 DNA: TGTGCCAGCAGCTTAACAGTTTCAGATACGCAGTATTTT. Protein: CASSLTVSDTQYF. The full variable domain, completed using reference TRBV7-3 and TRBJ2-3, is GAGVSQTPSNKVTEKGKYVELRCDPISGHTALYWYRQSLGQGPEFLIYFQGTGAADDSGLPNDRFFAVRPEGSVSTLKIQRTERGDSAVYLCASSLTVSDTQYFGPGTRLTVL.

The chain employs TRBV18 and TRBJ1-1, with D hard to call. CDR3 length equals 11 residues. The V end lost 5 bases, the J end lost 2 bases, and 3 bases lay between the germline ends. CDR1 is KGHSH and CDR2 is LQKENI in the germline V gene. Written as DNA, the CDR3 is TGTGCCAGCTCAACAAACACTGAAGCTTTCTTT. Protein product: CASSTNTEAFF.

The chain combines TRBV6-6 with TRBJ2-5, with 11 bases identical to TRBD1. The length of the CDR3 is 15 residues. Germline assignment: CDR1 MNHNY and CDR2 SVGAGI (reference sequence). V lost 5 bases to trimming and J lost 7 bases; unmatched junction nucleotides: 9. The CDR3 bases are TGTGCCAGCAGTCCAGGACAGGGGGCGTTTAGGACCCAGTACTTC. Its translation: CASSPGQGAFRTQYF.

V is TRBV7-8 and J is TRBJ2-7, with no clear D. This CDR3 contains 12 residues. CDR1 is SGHVS, CDR2 FQNEAQ, per germline. V was shortened by 7 bases and J by 6 bases, with 13 bases between the two germline ends. The CDR3 is CASTTSSREQYF. The CDR3 nucleotides read TGTGCCAGCACCACCTCTTCTCGCGAGCAGTACTTC.

V usage is TRBV14 and J usage is TRBJ1-5; D possibly corresponds to TRBD1 (5 bases). This CDR3 region has 18 residues. Germline loops: CDR1 SGHDN, CDR2 FVKESK. V lost 4 bases and J lost 2, with 21 bases in between. Here the CDR3 reads CASSLIPGGQCGNQPQHF. The CDR3 region has the DNA TGTGCCAGCAGCCTTATCCCCGGGGGTCAGTGCGGCAATCAGCCCCAGCATTTT.